These 8 T cell receptor beta chains came from one sample sequenced in a study of STAT3 mutations in large granular lymphocyte leukemia. Study-level findings and limits: Every T-cell large granular lymphocyte leukemia patient had at least one immunodominant TCR beta clonotype.

Some clones are missing from TCRdb's copy, which holds only in-frame ones; the method was immunoSEQ multiplex PCR. Of about 19,000 clones detected, about nine tenths appear once; the ten largest clones hold 45%. Antigens of these TCRs are unknown. The material sequenced was peripheral blood mononuclear cells. Receptors were obtained from a man in his 60s with T-cell large granular lymphocyte leukemia. Some clones in this sample may be carry-over from other donors' samples.

The J gene is TRBJ2-3, the V gene TRBV11-2; 9 nucleotides match TRBD2. The CDR3 loop spans 14 amino acids. Trimming removed 8 bases from V and 0 bases from J; junction bases left unmatched: 3. Germline V gene data show CDR1 as SGHAT and CDR2 as FQNNGV. CDR3 sequence (DNA): TGTGCCAGCTTAGCGGGAGTTAGCACAGATACGCAGTATTTT. It encodes CASLAGVSTDTQYF.

This CDR3 is CASRRLGSYEQYF. The CDR3 DNA is TGTGCCAGCCGCAGACTAGGGTCCTACGAGCAGTACTTC. The chain carries TRBV6-6 and TRBJ2-7; maybe TRBD2 (6 bases). Trimming cost V 8 bases and J 1 base, with 12 bases left between them. The germline V gene encodes CDR1 MNHNY and CDR2 SVGAGI (reference sequence). This CDR3 has 13 residues.

This rearrangement joins TRBV18 to TRBJ2-3, with 13 bases aligning to TRBD2. The CDR3 has 17 amino acids. Germline CDR1 KGHSH, CDR2 LQKENI. Losses at the gene ends were 3 bases for V and 0 bases for J; bases not matched to a gene: 3. The CDR3 sequence is CASSPGTSGISTDTQYF. CDR3 nucleotide sequence: TGTGCCAGCTCACCCGGGACTAGCGGGATCAGCACAGATACGCAGTATTTT.

This clone was detected only once. V usage is TRBV7-8 and J usage is TRBJ2-7, with TRBD1 matching 7 bases. Looked up from germline, CDR1 is SGHVS and CDR2 is FQNEAQ. V gave up 5 bases and J gave up 1 base; unmatched junction bases: 5. The CDR3 is 14 amino acids. The CDR3 region has the DNA TGTGCCAGCAGCACCACGGGACAGTCCTACGAGCAGTACTTC. Its translation: CASSTTGQSYEQYF.

This rearrangement joins TRBV4-2 to TRBJ2-7, with 10 nucleotides matching TRBD2. The germline V gene has CDR1 LGHNA and CDR2 YNFKEQ. V shed 3 bases and J 0 bases; nucleotides not matched to a gene: 8. CDR3 length: 17 amino acids. The CDR3 region is CASSQQGGTSASYEQYF. The CDR3 DNA is TGTGCCAGCAGCCAGCAAGGGGGGACTAGCGCCTCCTACGAGCAGTACTTC.

This clone showed up just once. The V gene is TRBV6-6, the J gene TRBJ2-3; D is perhaps TRBD2 (7 bases). Germline V lookup: CDR1 MNHNY, CDR2 SVGAGI (reference sequence). The CDR3 loop spans 15 amino acids. With 8 bases removed from V and 5 bases from J, the gap between germline ends came to 20 bases. The CDR3 loop reads CASLRRSGTQDTQYF. Here the CDR3 DNA reads TGTGCCAGCCTCCGGAGGAGCGGGACACAAGATACGCAGTATTTT.

The chain joins TRBV7-2 to TRBJ1-5; 10 bases are shared with TRBD1. V was pared by 4 bases and J by 2 bases, with 5 bases of the junction left unmatched. Germline CDR1 and CDR2: SGHTA and FQGNSA. CDR3 size: 16 residues. This chain's CDR3 is CASSSPGTGGNQPQHF. The CDR3 DNA is TGTGCCAGCAGCTCGCCCGGGACAGGGGGCAATCAGCCCCAGCATTTT.

This rearrangement joins TRBV15 to TRBJ1-5; D remains unclear. The CDR3 totals 16 residues. The germline V gene encodes CDR1 LNHNV and CDR2 YYDKDF (reference sequence). V was shortened by 5 bases and J by 0 bases, with 14 bases between the two germline ends. CDR3 DNA: TGTGCCACCAGCCCACTGACGCCAGATAGCAATCAGCCCCAGCATTTT. Its protein is CATSPLTPDSNQPQHF.